The 19 T cell receptor beta chains below were found in one sample sequenced in a study of blood T cell repertoires in COVID-19. TCRdb keeps only in-frame clones here, not all; method: immunoSEQ multiplex PCR. This sample yields some 250,000 clones, of which 80% to 90% are seen a single time; 8.8% belongs to the top ten. The specimen was PBMCs or T cells enriched from blood (not recorded which). Receptors originate from a man aged 35-49 years who had recovered from COVID-19.

The chain has TRBV29-1 and TRBJ1-6, with 7 bases aligning to TRBD1. Looked up from germline, CDR1 is SQVTM and CDR2 is ANQGSEA. The junction had 5 bases not matched to a gene; V was cut back by 6 bases and J by 6 bases. The CDR3 is 13 amino acids. CDR3 nucleotides: TGCAGCGTGGCCGGGACAGCTAATTCACCCCTCCACTTT. Its protein product is CSVAGTANSPLHF.

In its sample, this clone was seen a few times. The CDR3 sequence: CASSQEAGGPFYEQYF. For the CDR3, the DNA is TGCGCCAGCAGCCAAGAAGCGGGAGGGCCGTTCTACGAGCAGTACTTC. This sequence joins TRBV4-3 and TRBJ2-7; the match to TRBD2 covers 10 bases. The germline CDR1 and CDR2 sequences are LGHNA and YSLEER. Trimming took 0 bases from V and 3 from J; bases not matched to a gene: 5. The CDR3 is made up of 16 amino acids.

The chain couples TRBV6-5 to TRBJ2-7; possibly TRBD1 for D (5 bases). Trimming pared 5 bases from V and 0 bases from J, leaving 11 bases between. There are 14 residues in the CDR3. Germline V gene sequence: CDR1 MNHEY, CDR2 SVGAGI. The CDR3 region is CASSHGQASYEQYF. The DNA of the CDR3 is TGTGCCAGCAGTCACGGACAAGCCTCCTACGAGCAGTACTTC.

V and J are TRBV18 and TRBJ1-5; 12 bases map to TRBD1. After removal of 5 bases from V and 4 bases from J, the junction contained 6 bases not matched to a gene. The V gene's germline CDR1 is KGHSH and CDR2 LQKENI. This CDR3 has 16 residues. The CDR3 sequence: CASSDPGQGANQPQHF. CDR3 coding DNA: TGTGCCAGCTCAGACCCGGGACAGGGGGCTAATCAGCCCCAGCATTTT.

This sequence joins TRBV12-5 and TRBJ2-3; D might be TRBD2 (6 bases). The germline V gene has CDR1 LGHNT and CDR2 FRNRAP. Trimming stripped 4 bases from V and 2 bases from J, with 16 bases between. The CDR3 is 16 amino acids. The CDR3, as DNA: TGTGCTAGTGGTTCCCCGGGGGACTTACCCACAGATACGCAGTATTTT. This gives the protein CASGSPGDLPTDTQYF.

V and J are TRBV6-5 and TRBJ1-2; D possibly corresponds to TRBD1 (5 bases). This CDR3 contains 14 residues. V was clipped by 6 bases and J by 4 bases, with 15 bases between them. The germline V gene has CDR1 MNHEY and CDR2 SVGAGI. The CDR3 spells CASRFLEDSYGYTF. As DNA, the CDR3 is TGTGCCAGCAGATTCCTCGAAGACAGCTATGGCTACACCTTC.

The chain is built from TRBV9 and TRBJ1-1; no clear D gene. V lost 0 bases, J lost 3 bases, and 9 bases lay in between. CDR1 is SGDLS, CDR2 YYNGEE, per germline. This CDR3 is 14 amino acids long. CDR3 bases: TGTGCCAGCAGCGTAGATTTACAGCACACTGAAGCTTTCTTT. As protein: CASSVDLQHTEAFF.

This chain connects TRBV20-1 to TRBJ2-5, with TRBD2 matching over 8 bases. The V and J ends lost 3 bases and 6 bases, in that order; junction bases with no gene match: 18. CDR3 length equals 17 residues. Germline-derived CDR1 and CDR2 are DFQATT and SNEGSKA (reference sequence). The CDR3 spells CSASSSGQFSGKKTQYF. The CDR3 nucleotides read TGCAGTGCTAGTTCGTCAGGGCAGTTTAGCGGGAAAAAGACCCAGTACTTC.

The gene calls are TRBV28 and TRBJ1-1, with TRBD1 matching over 9 bases. The CDR3 totals 15 residues. Germline-derived CDR1 and CDR2 are MDHEN and SYDVKM. V lost 2 bases, J lost 1 base, and 2 bases stayed unmatched. DNA of the CDR3: TGTGCCAGCAGTTTAGGGACAGGGTGGAACACTGAAGCTTTCTTT. This translates into CASSLGTGWNTEAFF.

This chain connects TRBV5-4 to TRBJ2-5, with D possibly TRBD1 on 6 matching bases. The V gene lost 3 bases and the J gene lost 1 base, with 10 bases spanning the gap. The CDR3 is made up of 14 amino acids. CDR1 and CDR2 (germline): SGHNT, YYREEE (reference sequence). Written as DNA, the CDR3 is TGTGCCAGCAGCTCCCAGGGGTCCCAAGAGACCCAGTACTTC. It translates to CASSSQGSQETQYF. The full variable domain, its missing parts supplied by reference TRBV5-4 and TRBJ2-5, is ETGVTQSPTHLIKTRGQQVTLRCSSQSGHNTVSWYQQALGQGPQFIFQYYREEENGRGNFPPRFSGLQFPNYSSELNVNALELDDSALYLCASSSQGSQETQYFGPGTRLLVL.

The chain combines TRBV29-1 with TRBJ2-5, with 7 nucleotides matching TRBD2. Germline-derived CDR1 and CDR2 are SQVTM and ANQGSEA. The trim removed 5 bases at V and 5 bases at J, leaving 5 bases unmatched. This CDR3 region has 12 residues. The CDR3 DNA reads as TGCAGCGTTAGTGATAGCGGGGAGACCCAGTACTTC. Translating gives CSVSDSGETQYF.

V is TRBV4-1 and J is TRBJ2-5; tentatively, D is TRBD2 (6 bases). V lost 1 base, J lost 7 bases, and 16 bases lay in between. Germline CDR1 reads MGHRA; CDR2 reads YSYEKL. The CDR3 loop spans 15 amino acids. The CDR3, as DNA: TGCGCCAGCAGCCAAGCCACATGGCCCGGGGGGACCCAGTACTTC. It yields the protein CASSQATWPGGTQYF.

V is TRBV4-1 and J is TRBJ1-2; 11 bases map to TRBD1. This CDR3 comprises 14 residues. Germline V lookup: CDR1 MGHRA, CDR2 YSYEKL. J gave up 7 bases and V 5 bases, and 6 bases lay outside the gene matches. This CDR3 is CASSARTGGGGYTF. The CDR3 nucleotides read TGCGCCAGCAGCGCCCGGACAGGGGGCGGTGGCTACACCTTC.

The V and J genes are TRBV6-6 and TRBJ2-7; TRBD2 matches at 13 bases. Germline V gene data show CDR1 as MNHNY and CDR2 as SVGAGI (reference sequence). V shed 5 bases, J shed 9 bases, and the junction held 19 bases outside the gene matches. The CDR3 sequence is 18 residues long. CDR3 nucleotide sequence: TGTGCCAGCAGTCTACCAACCAGGACTAGCGGGAGAGCCCTGGGGCAGTACTTC. Translating gives CASSLPTRTSGRALGQYF.

The chain employs TRBV29-1 and TRBJ2-3; 10 bases line up with TRBD2. The CDR3 extends over 16 amino acids. Germline loops: CDR1 SQVTM, CDR2 ANQGSEA. The junction had 10 bases not matched to a gene; V was cut back by 3 bases and J by 4 bases. The CDR3 bases are TGCAGCGTTGAGGGGTGGAGCGGGGGGGCCTCAGATACGCAGTATTTT. The encoded protein is CSVEGWSGGASDTQYF.

This clone came up once. This chain links TRBV11-3 with TRBJ1-2, with TRBD1 identical over 8 bases. CDR1 is SGHNT, CDR2 YENEEA, per germline. With 4 bases clipped from V and 2 bases from J, the junction kept 3 bases outside the gene matches. CDR3 length equals 14 residues. This chain's CDR3 is CASSSQGANYGYTF. CDR3 in DNA: TGTGCCAGCAGCTCTCAGGGGGCGAACTATGGCTACACCTTC.

The V and J genes are TRBV18 and TRBJ1-4; 10 nucleotides agree with TRBD1. Germline V gives CDR1 KGHSH, CDR2 LQKENI. The CDR3 runs 14 residues. Trimming at V came to 3 bases and at J to 7 bases, leaving 2 bases not matched to a gene. The CDR3 bases are TGTGCCAGCTCACCGACAGGGGGCGGTGAAAAACTGTTTTTT. It yields the protein CASSPTGGGEKLFF.

This chain connects TRBV11-2 to TRBJ2-7; TRBD1 matches 7 bases. Germline V gene lookup returns CDR1 SGHAT and CDR2 FQNNGV. The length of the CDR3 is 16 residues. V was clipped by 6 bases and J by 4 bases; unmatched bases: 15. The CDR3: CASRSPRDSKAYEQYF. The CDR3 coding sequence is TGTGCCAGCAGGTCCCCACGGGACAGTAAAGCTTACGAGCAGTACTTC.

The CDR3 region has the DNA TGTGCCAGCAGCACAGGAATAGCGGGAGAGTTCTTCAATGAGCAGTTCTTC. Amino acids: CASSTGIAGEFFNEQFF. The chain recombines TRBV6-2 or TRBV6-3 with TRBJ2-1, with TRBD2 matching 9 bases. V shed 6 bases, J shed 6 bases, and the junction held 15 bases outside the gene matches. There are 17 residues in the CDR3. Germline CDR1 and CDR2: MNHEY and SVGEGT.